This T cell receptor (beta chain) was captured in a study of blood T cell repertoires in COVID-19. Study in general: PBMCs, B-cell-depleted T cells, or T cells were the source of the cDNA or gDNA that made up the material.

Profiling relied on immunoSEQ multiplex PCR, and the TCRdb table lists in-frame clones only, not all of them. This repertoire shows a few hundred thousand clones, approximately 92% found once; its top ten account for nearly 7%. Trimming pared 1 base from V and 3 bases from J, leaving 19 bases between. In germline, CDR1 is LNHDA, CDR2 SQIVND (reference sequence). The CDR3 contains 18 residues. Seattle participants joined during active infection and were tracked over time. The chain has TRBV19 and TRBJ1-5; D is unclear. The TCR was taken from a woman aged 25 to 39 with COVID-19, enrolled during active disease. The sample consisted of peripheral blood. This CDR3 reads CASSIGEGPRVSNQPQHF. The CDR3 coding sequence is TGTGCCAGTAGTATAGGTGAGGGTCCTCGAGTCTCCAATCAGCCCCAGCATTTT.